Sequencing of this T cell receptor beta chain was carried out in a study of blood T cell repertoires in COVID-19. Here immunoSEQ multiplex PCR was the method, and the copy in TCRdb shows in-frame clones only, minus some. The sample lists 150,000 to 200,000 clones, around 81% occurring once. This TCR derives from an older man who had recovered from COVID-19. Specimen: peripheral blood.

CDR3 in amino acids: CASSLGGTGTYNEQFF. Written as DNA, the CDR3 is TGTGCCAGCAGCTTAGGCGGGACAGGGACATACAATGAGCAGTTCTTC. The chain links TRBV11-2 to TRBJ2-1; 9 nucleotides line up with TRBD1. V lost 1 base and J lost 4; bases outside the gene matches: 5. Germline V gene sequence: CDR1 SGHAT, CDR2 FQNNGV. The CDR3 has 16 amino acids.